The rows below give T cell receptor beta chains drawn from one sample of a study of cytomegalovirus exposure and HLA in healthy donors. Measured with immunoSEQ multiplex PCR; TCRdb has only the in-frame clones, and not every one. Among under 250,000 clones, around nine tenths were seen once, and the ten largest hold 2%. The material sequenced was PBMCs. The source is a young woman in good health and CMV-seropositive. Each CDR3 is given with its conserved first and last residue. D genes are given only for firm matches. Size values are once, few and many counts, or a class for expanded clones, and some rows have none.

d_call | j_call | clone_size | v_call | cdr3_nt | cdr3_aa
TRBD2 | TRBJ2-5 | - | TRBV29-1 | TGCAGCGTTTCTAGCGGGCTAGAGACCCAGTACTTC | CSVSSGLETQYF
- | TRBJ2-7 | once | TRBV19 | TGTGCCAGTAGCCCGACAGTAAGCTACGAGCAGTACTTC | CASSPTVSYEQYF
- | TRBJ2-7 | - | TRBV7-6 | TGTGCCAGCAGCACCTGGACAGAGGGCTACGAGCAGTACTTC | CASSTWTEGYEQYF
TRBD1 | TRBJ1-3 | - | TRBV7-9 | TGTGCCAGCAGCCCCGGGGACAGGGGGCGCGGAAACACCATATATTTT | CASSPGDRGRGNTIYF
TRBD2 | TRBJ2-3 | - | TRBV9 | TGTGCCAGCAGCGTAGGCAGCGGGTGGGAGGGATCCCCTAGCACAGATACGCAGTATTTT | CASSVGSGWEGSPSTDTQYF
- | TRBJ2-2 | - | TRBV27 | TGTGCCAGCAGCTATAGACAAGACACCGGGGAGCTGTTTTTT | CASSYRQDTGELFF
TRBD1 | TRBJ2-7 | - | TRBV5-1 | TGCGCCAGCAGCACCGGGACAGGGAGTGGTTTCTACGAGCAGTACTTC | CASSTGTGSGFYEQYF
TRBD2 | TRBJ2-1 | - | TRBV28 | TGTGCCAGCAGTTACCGCCGGAGCGGGAGGGGAGGGCAGTTCTTC | CASSYRRSGRGGQFF
- | TRBJ1-2 | - | TRBV28 | TGTGCCGTACACTCCGTGACAGCTAACTATGGCTACACCTTC | CAVHSVTANYGYTF
- | TRBJ2-1 | - | TRBV7-6 | TGTGCCAGCAGCCCCATGAGTGTGATAGCTTCTTTCAATGAGCAGTTCTTC | CASSPMSVIASFNEQFF
- | TRBJ1-1 | - | TRBV7-9 | TGTGCCAGCAGCTTAGGAGGGGGATTTCAAGCTTTCTTT | CASSLGGGFQAFF
- | TRBJ1-3 | - | TRBV4-1 | TGCGCCAGCAGCCAACCTACCGTTAGGGGTGGAAACACCATATATTTT | CASSQPTVRGGNTIYF
TRBD2 | TRBJ2-7 | few | TRBV7-9 | TGTGCCAGCAGCCGCCCGGGACTAGCGGGAGACGAGCAGTACTTC | CASSRPGLAGDEQYF
- | TRBJ2-1 | - | TRBV28 | TGTGCCAGCAGTTTAGGACTACGGGGGTATGAGCAGTTCTTC | CASSLGLRGYEQFF
- | TRBJ2-5 | once | TRBV7-9 | TGTGCCAGCAGCTCATCGGGAGCCCAAGAGACCCAGTACTTC | CASSSSGAQETQYF
- | TRBJ2-7 | - | TRBV6-1 | TGTGCCAGCAGTGAGGGGGGTAGAAGGGTCGGGGCCCCCGAGCAGTACTTC | CASSEGGRRVGAPEQYF
TRBD1 | TRBJ2-7 | - | TRBV5-8 | TGTGCCAGCAGCTTGGCGATTAGGACAGGGCTTTCCTACGAGCAGTACTTC | CASSLAIRTGLSYEQYF
- | TRBJ1-5 | - | TRBV27 | TGTGCCAGCAGTCCTCACAGGGACGTTCAGCCCCAGCATTTT | CASSPHRDVQPQHF
- | TRBJ2-7 | - | TRBV27 | TGTGCCAGCAGTTTATCTTCCAGGGCTTACGAGCAGTACTTC | CASSLSSRAYEQYF
TRBD1 | TRBJ1-1 | once | TRBV4-2 | TGTGCCAGCAGCCCCACAGGGGGCAGAAGTGTTGCTGAAGCTTTCTTT | CASSPTGGRSVAEAFF
- | TRBJ1-1 | - | TRBV29-1 | TGCAGCGTTGCCGGGACAAAGCATGAAGCTTTCTTT | CSVAGTKHEAFF
- | TRBJ2-5 | - | TRBV29-1 | TGCAGCGTCGAATCAGATGGGCAGACCCAGTACTTC | CSVESDGQTQYF
- | TRBJ1-2 | once | TRBV5-4 | TGTGCCAGCAGCCCCCGGGAGGCTAACTATGGCTACACCTTC | CASSPREANYGYTF
- | TRBJ1-1 | - | TRBV20-1 | TGCAGTGCGGGGGGTGGCACTGAAGCTTTCTTT | CSAGGGTEAFF
TRBD1 | TRBJ1-5 | - | TRBV4-2 | TGTGCCAGCAGCCCACAGGGGAGTCAGCCCCAGCATTTT | CASSPQGSQPQHF
- | TRBJ2-7 | - | TRBV7-3 | TGTGCCAGCAGCTTAAATTTAGGAGACTCCTACGAGCAGTACTTC | CASSLNLGDSYEQYF